Below are 20 T cell receptor beta chains sequenced from a single sample in a study of T-cell reconstitution after alpha-beta-depleted transplantation in children. A library of TCRbeta sequences, prepared with unique molecular identifiers, was generated. TCRdb redid the calling of the PCR reads with MiXCR, one entry per CDR3 protein. The sample has roughly 350,000 distinct CDR3 sequences, under 13% seen once. The specimen was PBMCs from the stem cell graft donor, collected from the stem cell graft. The receptors come from a human donor who donated a stem cell graft to a child with acute lymphoblastic leukemia.

This clonotype has only a few counts. The chain carries TRBV11-2 and TRBJ2-7; a weak D match, TRBD1 (6 bases). Per germline, CDR1 SGHAT and CDR2 FQNNGV. The V end lost 3 bases, the J end lost 5 bases, and 11 bases lay between the germline ends. This CDR3 region has 13 residues. In DNA form, the CDR3 reads TGTGCCAGCAGCTTGCAACAGGGCCACGAGCAGTACTTC. Protein product: CASSLQQGHEQYF. Full variable domain (rest looked up from reference TRBV11-2 and TRBJ2-7): EAGVAQSPRYKIIEKRQSVAFWCNPISGHATLYWYQQILGQGPKLLIQFQNNGVVDDSQLPKDRFSAERLKGVDSTLKIQPAKLEDSAVYLCASSLQQGHEQYFGPGTRLTVT.

This clonotype was recorded a few times. J is TRBJ1-2 and V is TRBV5-6; a possible D gene is TRBD1 (6 bases). The CDR3 totals 12 residues. V dropped 2 bases and J dropped 10 bases, with 12 bases sitting between them. The germline CDR1 and CDR2 sequences are SGHDT and YYEEEE. CDR3 sequence: CASSFSTGHYTF. CDR3 DNA sequence: TGTGCCAGCAGCTTTTCTACAGGGCACTACACCTTC.

This clonotype has a handful of counts. The gene calls are TRBV20-1 and TRBJ1-5; D is unresolved. Trimming removed 1 base at V and 1 base at J, with 11 bases between. Germline-derived CDR1 and CDR2 are DFQATT and SNEGSKA (reference sequence). The length of the CDR3 is 15 residues. The DNA for the CDR3 is TGCAGTGCTAGAGTGGGCACTCTAAGCAATCAGCCCCAGCATTTT. This sequence encodes CSARVGTLSNQPQHF.

This clonotype was observed many times. This chain connects TRBV12-3 or TRBV12-4 to TRBJ2-2; D may be TRBD1 (5 bases). V lost 1 base and J lost 8, with 8 bases in between. The CDR3 is 13 residues long. The CDR3 DNA reads as TGTGCCAGCAGTTTAGGGGGCCAAGGGGAGCTGTTTTTT. It codes for CASSLGGQGELFF.

This clonotype was counted a few times. The CDR3 DNA sequence: TGTGCCAGCAGCTTGACAGGGGACGGGGGCACTGAAGCTTTCTTT. Translated: CASSLTGDGGTEAFF. The chain carries TRBV5-5 and TRBJ1-1; 7 bases align to TRBD1. This CDR3 is built from 15 residues. The trim removed 1 base at V and 4 bases at J, leaving 7 bases unmatched. Looked up from germline, CDR1 is SGHKS and CDR2 is YYEKEE (reference sequence).

This clonotype was found many times. Germline is not matched at one junction end, which may reflect a read error. The chain uses TRBV7-7 and TRBJ2-2; 8 bases align to TRBD2. The CDR3 sequence is 15 residues long. Germline assignment: CDR1 SSHAT and CDR2 FNYEAQ (reference sequence). CDR3 nucleotides: TGTGCTAGCAGCCTTAGCGGGAAAGGAACCGGGGAGCTGTTTTTT. Its translation is CASSLSGKGTGELFF.

The CDR3 DNA follows: TGTGCCAGCAGTCCAATAAACTGGGGGGACACTGAAGCTTTCTTT. This gives the protein CASSPINWGDTEAFF. The chain joins TRBV27 to TRBJ1-1; a possible D gene is TRBD1 (5 bases). CDR1 MNHEY and CDR2 SMNVEV come from the germline V gene (reference sequence). The CDR3 spans 15 residues. Trimming removed 5 bases at V and 3 bases at J, with 16 bases between.

In this sample, this clonotype turned up many times. This chain links TRBV20-1 with TRBJ1-2; D call uncertain. Trimming pared 7 bases from V and 4 bases from J, leaving 16 bases between. Germline CDR1 is DFQATT and CDR2 is SNEGSKA (reference sequence). The CDR3 is made up of 13 amino acids. CDR3 DNA: TGCAGTGGGGAGACACAATTCCGCTATGGCTACACCTTC. Encoded protein: CSGETQFRYGYTF.

This clonotype was detected only a few times. The chain uses TRBV3-1 and TRBJ2-3, with D tentatively TRBD2 (6 bases). V lost 4 bases, J lost 4 bases, and 12 bases lay in between. This CDR3 has 14 residues. Per germline, CDR1 LGHDT and CDR2 YNNKEL (reference sequence). CDR3 protein: CASSPASGADTQYF. The CDR3 DNA reads TGTGCCAGCAGCCCCGCGTCGGGGGCAGATACGCAGTATTTT.

Of note for this clonotype: A much bigger clone sits one base away, suggesting this may be a read error. The V gene is TRBV27, the J gene TRBJ2-7, with D unclear. The CDR3 runs to 14 residues. Germline-derived CDR1 and CDR2 are MNHEY and SMNVEV (reference sequence). CDR3 region: CASSPLYSVLEHYF. Here the CDR3 DNA reads TGTGCCAGCAGTCCGCTTTATTCGGTTCTAGAGCACTACTTC.

This clonotype was seen only a few times. The chain combines TRBV10-3 with TRBJ2-7, with TRBD2 matching 9 bases. From germline, CDR1 is ENHRY and CDR2 SYGVKD. V lost 2 bases and J lost 9; bases outside the gene matches: 14. The CDR3 is made up of 16 amino acids. The DNA of the CDR3 is TGTGCCATCAGTGAGAAGGAGACTAGCGGAACTATTTGGCAGTACTTC. Translating gives CAISEKETSGTIWQYF.

The genes are TRBV12-3 or TRBV12-4 and TRBJ2-7; weak D call: TRBD2 (6 bases). CDR3 length: 14 residues. V dropped 7 bases and J dropped 4 bases, with 17 bases sitting between them. The CDR3 bases are TGTGCCAGCACTATCCGGAGGGCCCGTTACGAGCAGTACTTC. This translates into CASTIRRARYEQYF.

V is TRBV29-1 and J is TRBJ2-1; 9 bases align to TRBD2. Trimming cost V 4 bases and J 9 bases; bases outside gene matches: 4. Germline V CDR1 and CDR2: SQVTM, ANQGSEA. This CDR3 contains 12 residues. The CDR3 DNA reads as TGCAGCGTTGGACTAGCGGAGGTTGAGCAGTTCTTC. Protein sequence: CSVGLAEVEQFF.

Comment on this clonotype: A much larger clone lies one base from this, so it may be a read error. The V gene is TRBV9, the J gene TRBJ1-5; no clear D gene. V was clipped by 0 bases and J by 4 bases, with 8 bases between them. The V gene's germline CDR1 is SGDLS and CDR2 YYNGEE. The CDR3 has 14 residues. CDR3 nucleotide sequence: TGTGCCAGCAGCGTAGGGGTGGGTAATCAGCCCCAGCATTTT. Translation: CASSVGVGNQPQHF.

This clonotype was seen many times. This chain uses TRBV20-1 with TRBJ2-1; D possibly corresponds to TRBD2 (5 bases). The germline CDR1 and CDR2 sequences are DFQATT and SNEGSKA (reference sequence). V dropped 0 bases and J dropped 8 bases, with 20 bases sitting between them. The CDR3 sequence is 16 residues long. The CDR3 sequence: CSARDRLARPWDEQFF. CDR3 sequence (DNA): TGCAGTGCTAGAGATCGATTAGCGCGGCCCTGGGATGAGCAGTTCTTC.

The V and J genes are TRBV6-5 and TRBJ1-1; possibly TRBD1 for D (5 bases). The germline V and J ends were trimmed by 2 bases and 5 bases, with 18 bases remaining between them. The CDR3 loop spans 16 amino acids. Germline lookup yields CDR1 MNHEY and CDR2 SVGAGI. The CDR3, as DNA: TGTGCCAGCAGTTACCTCAGGGCATCTGACCTAACTGAAGCTTTCTTT. Translated, it gives CASSYLRASDLTEAFF.

At least ten counts were recorded for this clonotype. This chain connects TRBV4-2 to TRBJ2-5, with D hard to call. The CDR3 has 15 amino acids. V lost 0 bases, J lost 1 base, and 9 bases lay in between. CDR1 and CDR2 from the germline V gene are LGHNA and YNFKEQ. The CDR3 bases are TGTGCCAGCAGCCAAGAGGGATGGGGCCAAGAGACCCAGTACTTC. Translating gives CASSQEGWGQETQYF.

This clonotype was observed many times. The genes are TRBV12-3 or TRBV12-4 and TRBJ2-2, with no clear D. V lost 1 base, J lost 4 bases, and 7 bases lay in between. The CDR3 is 14 residues long. CDR3 loop: CASSLVDTTGELFF. CDR3 coding DNA: TGTGCCAGCAGTTTAGTAGACACCACCGGGGAGCTGTTTTTT.

The chain combines TRBV6-1 with TRBJ2-1, with 7 bases identical to TRBD2. Germline CDR1 MNHNS, CDR2 SASEGT. Trimming cost V 6 bases and J 0 bases; bases outside gene matches: 11. The CDR3 totals 17 residues. CDR3 sequence: CASSRTTSASSYNEQFF. In nucleotides, the CDR3 is TGTGCCAGCAGCCGTACCACTAGCGCTAGCTCCTACAATGAGCAGTTCTTC.

The rearrangement joins TRBV7-2 to TRBJ2-5; TRBD1 agrees at 7 bases. The CDR3 runs to 16 residues. Trimming cost V 2 bases and J 5 bases; bases outside gene matches: 11. Germline assignment: CDR1 SGHTA and CDR2 FQGNSA. The CDR3 is CASSLSYTGVEETQYF. The CDR3, as DNA: TGTGCCAGCAGCTTAAGTTACACAGGGGTCGAGGAGACCCAGTACTTC.